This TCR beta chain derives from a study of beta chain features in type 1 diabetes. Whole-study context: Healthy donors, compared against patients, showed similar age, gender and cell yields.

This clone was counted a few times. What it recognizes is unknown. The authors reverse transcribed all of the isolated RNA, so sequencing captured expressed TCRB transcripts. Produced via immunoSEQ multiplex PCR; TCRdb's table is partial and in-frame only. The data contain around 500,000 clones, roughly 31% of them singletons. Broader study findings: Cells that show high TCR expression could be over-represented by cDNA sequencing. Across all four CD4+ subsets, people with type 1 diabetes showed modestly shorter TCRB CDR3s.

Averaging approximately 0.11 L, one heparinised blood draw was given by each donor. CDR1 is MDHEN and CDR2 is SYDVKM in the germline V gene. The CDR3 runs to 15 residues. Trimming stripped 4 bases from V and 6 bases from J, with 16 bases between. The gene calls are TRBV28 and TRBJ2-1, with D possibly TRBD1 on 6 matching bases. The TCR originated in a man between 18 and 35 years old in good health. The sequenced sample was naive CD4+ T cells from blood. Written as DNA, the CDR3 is TGTGCCAGCAGTTCCACCTCCCGAGGGGGCAATGAGCAGTTCTTC. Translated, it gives CASSSTSRGGNEQFF.